These 29 T cell receptor beta chains originate from one sample sequenced in a study of blood T cell repertoires in COVID-19. Produced via immunoSEQ multiplex PCR; TCRdb's table is partial and in-frame only. The top ten hold approximately 4.3% of the sample, which has some 300,000 clones, around 90% seen once. The sequenced sample consisted of PBMCs or T cells enriched from blood (not recorded which). The source is a woman younger than 35 with acute COVID-19.

The chain recombines TRBV11-3 with TRBJ2-7; D might be TRBD2 (6 bases). V shed 5 bases and J shed 1 base, with 18 bases lying between them. There are 16 residues in the CDR3. Germline V gives CDR1 SGHNT, CDR2 YENEEA. The CDR3 DNA reads as TGTGCCAGCAGCCCAACCCGGGGGATCGGGTCCTACGAGCAGTACTTC. This gives the protein CASSPTRGIGSYEQYF.

This chain links TRBV5-6 with TRBJ1-6; D might be TRBD1 (5 bases). CDR3 size: 16 residues. V was trimmed by 4 bases and J by 6 bases, leaving 17 bases between them. Germline CDR1 SGHDT, CDR2 YYEEEE. The CDR3, as DNA: TGTGCCAGCAGCCTTATTCAGGGAATTCGTAATTCACCCCTCCACTTT. Amino acid sequence: CASSLIQGIRNSPLHF.

J is TRBJ2-2 and V is TRBV28; 12 nucleotides line up with TRBD1. CDR3 length equals 16 residues. V shed 5 bases and J 5 bases; nucleotides not matched to a gene: 6. In germline, CDR1 is MDHEN, CDR2 SYDVKM. The chain's CDR3 is CASSTRDRGRTGELFF. DNA of the CDR3: TGTGCCAGCAGTACCCGGGACAGGGGGCGGACCGGGGAGCTGTTTTTT.

The chain couples TRBV9 to TRBJ1-4, with D possibly matching TRBD1 (5 bases). The CDR3 runs 14 residues. Germline assignment: CDR1 SGDLS and CDR2 YYNGEE. V lost 4 bases, J lost 6 bases, and 13 bases lay in between. CDR3 sequence: CASSPGGKDEKLFF. The CDR3, as DNA: TGTGCCAGCAGCCCCGGGGGAAAGGATGAAAAACTGTTTTTT.

The chain links TRBV29-1 to TRBJ2-7; 12 positions match TRBD2. The CDR3 consists of 14 residues. CDR1 and CDR2 (germline): SQVTM, ANQGSEA. Germline trimming cut 4 bases from V and 3 bases from J; bases unmatched to any gene: 4. DNA for the CDR3: TGCAGCGTTGCTAGACTAGCGGGAGACTACGAGCAGTACTTC. Residues: CSVARLAGDYEQYF.

The V and J genes are TRBV5-1 and TRBJ1-1; D is undetermined. Trimming took 0 bases from V and 4 from J, leaving 13 bases between them. The CDR3 is 15 amino acids. Germline CDR1 reads SGHRS; CDR2 reads YFSETQ. CDR3 residues: CASSLAEGRATEAFF. In DNA form, the CDR3 reads TGCGCCAGCAGCTTGGCCGAGGGAAGGGCCACTGAAGCTTTCTTT.

This chain connects TRBV28 to TRBJ2-5, with a possible D match to TRBD2 (6 bases). The CDR3 runs to 14 residues. CDR1 is MDHEN and CDR2 is SYDVKM in the germline V gene. Deletions cut 6 bases from V and 5 bases from J, with 16 bases between. The DNA of the CDR3 is TGTGCCAGCAGGACCCCGGGACTTGCCGAGACCCAGTACTTC. It yields the protein CASRTPGLAETQYF.

The chain employs TRBV28 and TRBJ1-6; TRBD1 matches at 7 bases. CDR3 length: 15 amino acids. Germline V gives CDR1 MDHEN, CDR2 SYDVKM. J was trimmed by 6 bases and V by 8 bases; bases with no gene match: 10. This chain's CDR3 is CASLSPGQLNSPLHF. For the CDR3, the DNA is TGTGCCAGCTTGAGTCCGGGACAGCTTAATTCACCCCTCCACTTT.

The CDR3 region has the DNA TGTGCCTGTTCAAGGGGACAGGGATTTGAAAAACTGTTTTTT. As protein: CACSRGQGFEKLFF. This chain uses TRBV19 with TRBJ1-4, with TRBD1 matching over 9 bases. V trimming: 11 bases; J trimming: 7 bases; junction bases outside the gene matches: 11. CDR3 length: 14 residues. Germline values: CDR1 LNHDA, CDR2 SQIVND (reference sequence). The full variable domain, in which reference TRBV19 and TRBJ1-4 provide the parts outside the CDR3, is DGGITQSPKYLFRKEGQNVTLSCEQNLNHDAMYWYRQDPGQGLRLIYYSQIVNDFQKGDIAEGYSVSREKKESFPLTVTSAQKNPTAFYLCACSRGQGFEKLFFGSGTQLSVL.

The chain uses TRBV5-1 and TRBJ2-1, with a weak D call TRBD2 (5 bases). Germline-derived CDR1 and CDR2 are SGHRS and YFSETQ. Trimming took 2 bases from V and 6 from J, leaving 15 bases between them. This CDR3 region has 15 residues. CDR3 region: CASSFSLAWGNEQFF. DNA for the CDR3: TGCGCCAGCAGCTTCTCCCTAGCATGGGGCAATGAGCAGTTCTTC.

The J gene is TRBJ1-3, the V gene TRBV3-1 (or the pseudogene TRBV3-2); D is unclear. V lost 0 bases and J lost 0, with 6 bases in between. Germline V gene lookup returns CDR1 LGHDT and CDR2 YNNKEL (reference sequence). There are 15 residues in the CDR3. This CDR3 is CASSQDPSSGNTIYF. DNA for the CDR3: TGTGCCAGCAGCCAAGATCCCAGCTCTGGAAACACCATATATTTT.

The rearrangement uses TRBV30 and TRBJ1-1, with D hard to call. The length of the CDR3 is 12 residues. Germline V CDR1 and CDR2: GTSNPN, SVGIG (reference sequence). The V gene lost 5 bases and the J gene lost 5 bases, with 12 bases spanning the gap. CDR3 in amino acids: CAWGAGDTEAFF. The CDR3 DNA reads as TGTGCCTGGGGAGCCGGGGATACTGAAGCTTTCTTT.

J is TRBJ1-3 and V is TRBV7-6, with D possibly being TRBD1 (6 bases). The germline V gene encodes CDR1 SGHVS and CDR2 FNYEAQ. The CDR3 sequence is 14 residues long. Trimming removed 2 bases from V and 1 base from J, with 6 bases in between. CDR3 residues: CASSLTGSGNTIYF. The CDR3 DNA reads as TGTGCCAGCAGCTTAACAGGGTCTGGAAACACCATATATTTT.

V and J are TRBV7-6 and TRBJ1-1; weak D call: TRBD1 (5 bases). Looked up from germline, CDR1 is SGHVS and CDR2 is FNYEAQ. This CDR3 spans 13 amino acids. V lost 5 bases and J 0 bases, leaving 7 bases between the germline ends. The CDR3 DNA reads TGTGCCAGCAGCAAACAGGTGAACACTGAAGCTTTCTTT. As protein: CASSKQVNTEAFF.

This clone was counted once. The chain combines TRBV5-4 with TRBJ2-7; D might be TRBD1 (6 bases). Per germline, CDR1 SGHNT and CDR2 YYREEE (reference sequence). Trimming shortened V by 3 bases and J by 6 bases, and 13 bases separated the two germline ends. The CDR3 loop spans 13 amino acids. DNA of the CDR3: TGTGCCAGCAGCTCCCTGGGGGCGGTCGAGCAGTACTTC. Protein sequence: CASSSLGAVEQYF.

V gene TRBV19 combines with J gene TRBJ2-5; the match to TRBD1 covers 8 bases. CDR1 LNHDA and CDR2 SQIVND come from the germline V gene (reference sequence). The length of the CDR3 is 16 residues. The V gene end was trimmed by 1 base and the J gene end by 1 base; junction bases not matched to a gene: 5. The DNA of the CDR3 is TGTGCCAGTAGTATAGTTGGACAGGGTTTCCAAGAGACCCAGTACTTC. Translation gives CASSIVGQGFQETQYF.

This chain joins TRBV2 and TRBJ1-2; D possibly corresponds to TRBD1 (6 bases). Deletions cut 6 bases from V and 7 bases from J, with 21 bases between. CDR1 is SNHLY, CDR2 FYNNEI, per germline. CDR3 length: 15 residues. CDR3 in DNA: TGTGCCAGCAGAGGGGCCACAGGGTTTAGATTTGGCTACACCTTC. This codes for CASRGATGFRFGYTF.

The chain has TRBV18 and TRBJ2-7, with D perhaps matching TRBD2 (6 bases). This CDR3 contains 16 residues. Germline V gene lookup returns CDR1 KGHSH and CDR2 LQKENI. Trimming took off 2 bases at V and 3 bases at J, with 17 bases between the two ends. The CDR3 reads CASSPGLGTGGYEQYF. The CDR3, as DNA: TGTGCCAGCTCACCAGGACTGGGTACCGGGGGCTACGAGCAGTACTTC.

This chain links TRBV5-4 with TRBJ1-6; D gene uncertain. The germline V gene encodes CDR1 SGHNT and CDR2 YYREEE (reference sequence). Trimming removed 0 bases at V and 6 bases at J, with 7 bases between. CDR3 length: 14 residues. CDR3 coding DNA: TGTGCCAGCAGCTTGGACCGACTTAATTCACCCCTCCACTTT. Its translation: CASSLDRLNSPLHF.

This chain connects TRBV5-5 to TRBJ2-4, with 7 bases identical to TRBD2. Germline V gene data show CDR1 as SGHKS and CDR2 as YYEKEE (reference sequence). The CDR3 contains 13 residues. The junction had 6 bases not matched to a gene; V was cut back by 4 bases and J by 8 bases. The CDR3, as DNA: TGTGCCAGCAGCCTCGGGGGGTCACACATTCAGTACTTC. Amino acid sequence: CASSLGGSHIQYF. The variable domain in full, with the rest retrieved from reference TRBV5-5 and TRBJ2-4, is DAGVTQSPTHLIKTRGQQVTLRCSPISGHKSVSWYQQVLGQGPQFIFQYYEKEERGRGNFPDRFSARQFPNYSSELNVNALLLGDSALYLCASSLGGSHIQYFGAGTRLSVL.

The chain couples TRBV11-2 to TRBJ2-3; 10 positions agree with TRBD2. This CDR3 has 16 amino acids. V shed 6 bases, J shed 0 bases, and the junction held 6 bases outside the gene matches. Per the germline V gene, CDR1 is SGHAT and CDR2 is FQNNGV. Here the CDR3 DNA reads TGTGCCAGCAGTAATAGCGGGAGGACTAGCACAGATACGCAGTATTTT. Amino acid sequence: CASSNSGRTSTDTQYF.

This chain uses TRBV19 with TRBJ2-7; 8 bases fit TRBD2. The CDR3 has 14 residues. Trimming removed 4 bases from V and 2 bases from J; junction bases left unmatched: 4. Germline values: CDR1 LNHDA, CDR2 SQIVND (reference sequence). Here the CDR3 reads CASSSGRKTYEQYF. CDR3 in DNA: TGTGCCAGTAGTAGCGGGAGGAAGACCTACGAGCAGTACTTC.

This clone was seen a single time. V usage is TRBV19 and J usage is TRBJ2-1; D perhaps matches TRBD2 (6 bases). Trimming stripped 3 bases from V and 4 bases from J, with 19 bases between. The CDR3 loop spans 17 amino acids. The germline V gene has CDR1 LNHDA and CDR2 SQIVND (reference sequence). CDR3 nucleotides: TGTGCCAGTAGTATCGATTTATGGGACTTATATTACAATGAGCAGTTCTTC. Protein product: CASSIDLWDLYYNEQFF.

The rearrangement joins TRBV28 to TRBJ2-3, with 11 nucleotides matching TRBD2. Germline-derived CDR1 and CDR2 are MDHEN and SYDVKM. This CDR3 is 16 amino acids long. J gave up 2 bases and V 4 bases, and 5 bases lay outside the gene matches. CDR3 coding DNA: TGTGCCAGCAGTTCTGGGACTAGCGGACTCACAGATACGCAGTATTTT. This gives the protein CASSSGTSGLTDTQYF.

The V gene is TRBV9, the J gene TRBJ2-5; TRBD1 aligns across 7 bases. The CDR3 loop spans 14 amino acids. V was pared by 3 bases and J by 2 bases, with 4 bases of the junction left unmatched. Germline V gives CDR1 SGDLS, CDR2 YYNGEE. The CDR3 DNA is TGTGCCAGCAGCGCATGGACAGGACAAGAGACCCAGTACTTC. As protein: CASSAWTGQETQYF.

V usage is TRBV4-2 and J usage is TRBJ1-1, with D possibly being TRBD1 (5 bases). Germline V gene data show CDR1 as LGHNA and CDR2 as YNFKEQ. Between the trimmed V and J ends, which lost 1 base and 4 bases, there was a span of 13 bases. The CDR3 is made up of 15 amino acids. The CDR3 loop reads CASSQAGQEGTEAFF. CDR3 nucleotides: TGTGCCAGCAGCCAAGCGGGGCAGGAGGGCACTGAAGCTTTCTTT.

This rearrangement joins TRBV11-3 to TRBJ2-1; 9 nucleotides line up with TRBD2. Germline values: CDR1 SGHNT, CDR2 YENEEA. This CDR3 comprises 18 residues. Trimming took 0 bases from V and 0 from J; bases not matched to a gene: 6. DNA for the CDR3: TGTGCCAGCAGCTTAGATCAAGCGGGAGGCAGCTCCTACAATGAGCAGTTCTTC. Residues: CASSLDQAGGSSYNEQFF.

This clone was detected a few times. The chain has TRBV7-9 and TRBJ1-1, with unresolved D. This CDR3 has 14 residues. Trimming took 5 bases from V and 2 from J, leaving 12 bases between them. CDR1 and CDR2 from the germline V gene are SEHNR and FQNEAQ (reference sequence). The CDR3 protein is CASSPGIFNTEAFF. The CDR3 DNA reads TGTGCCAGCAGCCCGGGGATCTTCAACACTGAAGCTTTCTTT.

This clone was detected once. Written as DNA, the CDR3 is TGTGCCAGCAAGCTGGACAGACAAATCACTGAAGCTTTCTTT. Residues: CASKLDRQITEAFF. The gene calls are TRBV2 and TRBJ1-1; D might be TRBD1 (6 bases). Germline CDR1 SNHLY, CDR2 FYNNEI. CDR3 size: 14 residues. Trimming stripped 7 bases from V and 4 bases from J, with 16 bases between. The full variable domain, with the rest looked up from reference TRBV2 and TRBJ1-1, is EPEVTQTPSHQVTQMGQEVILRCVPISNHLYFYWYRQILGQKVEFLVSFYNNEISEKSEIFDDQFSVERPDGSNFTLKIRSTKLEDSAMYFCASKLDRQITEAFFGQGTRLTVV.